The present TCR beta chain was sequenced within a study of cytomegalovirus exposure and HLA in healthy donors. Study-wide results and limits: According to an earlier analysis, most TCR beta V segments yielded productive rearrangements about 90% or about 30% of the time.

The primer mix had 60 Vbeta and 13 Jbeta primers. TCRdb's table, derived via immunoSEQ multiplex PCR, lists solely in-frame clones and lacks some. The sample has some 110,000 clones; roughly 74% are singletons. With respect to this clone: What it binds is not known.

Germline V gene data show CDR1 as SGHDT and CDR2 as YYEEEE. This CDR3 has 14 amino acids. The V end was cut by 5 bases, the J end by 9 bases, with 20 bases between. This rearrangement joins TRBV5-6 to TRBJ1-1, with D possibly being TRBD1 (5 bases). Sequenced material: PBMCs. The receptor comes from a woman aged 45-65 years in good health and CMV-seropositive. CDR3 residues: CASSSLPRGTKAFF. The CDR3 DNA follows: TGTGCCAGCAGTTCCCTCCCCCGCGGGACGAAAGCTTTCTTT.